The clone carrying this TCR beta chain was counted many times. TCRdb recomputed clones from the PCR reads via MiXCR. The sample includes 15,000 to 20,000 clones, around 14% of them seen just once. Thyroid surgery was preceded by no treatment in any patient. J lost 5 bases, V lost 3 bases, and 3 bases had no gene match. Germline CDR1 reads SGDLS; CDR2 reads YYNGEE. This CDR3 spans 13 amino acids. This record comes from a study of metastatic and nonmetastatic thyroid tumors. Study context: Repertoire data that came from the blood and tumor or nodule tissue of malignant and benign thyroid patients were compared.

J is TRBJ2-5 and V is TRBV9; 8 nucleotides line up with TRBD2. The sample taken for sequencing was blood. The receptor was isolated from a female donor with papillary thyroid cancer or a benign thyroid nodule (not recorded which). Some clones in this sample may be carry-over from other donors' samples. Written as DNA, the CDR3 is TGTGCCAGCAGCGCTCGACTAGCGGAGACCCAGTACTTC. Translation gives CASSARLAETQYF.